This section outlines one T cell receptor beta chain sequence together with its context. Its target is unknown. This sample was taken from a study of T cells expressing NK-cell markers. Study-wide results and caveats: In several donors, dominant clonotypes made up about 25-60.1% of CD3+CD56-NKG2C+ cells.

The CDR3 spans 13 residues. The germline V gene has CDR1 SNHLY and CDR2 FYNNEI. 5'RACE template switching built TCR beta cDNA with unique molecular identifiers. TCRdb re-called the 5' RACE reads; one entry per CDR3 protein, DNA not given. Recorded for this sample: 350,000 to 450,000 distinct CDR3 sequences. The chain uses TRBV2 and TRBJ2-7; TCRdb indicates TRBD1, and absent DNA this call remains unverified. What was sequenced was blood T cells: a sorted CD56 or NKG2C T cell subset, CD4+ or CD8+ T cells, or bulk PBMC T cells (not recorded which). This receptor was identified in a man between 18 and 69 years old in good health. CDR3: CAGTGTGSSEQYF. Full variable domain (remainder filled in from reference TRBV2 and TRBJ2-7): EPEVTQTPSHQVTQMGQEVILRCVPISNHLYFYWYRQILGQKVEFLVSFYNNEISEKSEIFDDQFSVERPDGSNFTLKIRSTKLEDSAMYFCAGTGTGSSEQYFGPGTRLTVT.